The entry below describes one T cell receptor beta chain. Its matching antigen is unknown. This entry belongs to a study of cytomegalovirus exposure and HLA in healthy donors. In the study overall: Unique TCRs from HLA-typed donors, 85 million to 100 million of them, were held in an early data release.

Germline lookup yields CDR1 MNHNS and CDR2 SASEGT. V was clipped by 3 bases and J by 6 bases; unmatched bases: 9. The CDR3 covers 15 residues. Primers: 60 Vbeta forward and 13 Jbeta reverse. Here immunoSEQ multiplex PCR was the method, and the copy in TCRdb shows in-frame clones only, minus some. Of 170,000 or so clones in the sample, 80% were seen once. General study points: Earlier findings revealed that most TCR beta V segments proved productive either about 87% or about 30% of the time.

The sample consisted of PBMCs. This TCR derives from a boy aged 5-17 years in good health and CMV-seronegative. The rearrangement links TRBV6-1 to TRBJ1-2; 8 positions match TRBD1. This CDR3 is CASSDLGQGANGYTF. CDR3 nucleotides: TGTGCCAGCAGTGACCTCGGACAGGGAGCCAATGGCTACACCTTC.